Shown below are 14 T cell receptor beta chains from a single sample sequenced in a study of OX40 agonist ivuxolimab in advanced cancers. The library was prepared using the immunoSEQ multiplex PCR assay. TCRdb limited this immuneACCESS table to in-frame rearrangements with V and J called. A share of clones is missing; checked studies link under half to unresolved V genes, and the rest is unexplained. Present in this sample are tens of thousands of clones, just under 85% of which were seen just once. Of the sample, around 2% falls within the top ten clones. Specimen: CD4+ or CD8+ T cells sorted from blood, collected in a trial of the OX40 agonist ivuxolimab. All receptors derive from an adult with an advanced solid tumor such as melanoma, head and neck, liver or kidney cancer.

J is TRBJ1-3 and V is TRBV9, with D uncertain. This CDR3 has 14 amino acids. Germline CDR1 and CDR2: SGDLS and YYNGEE. V lost 0 bases and J 3 bases, leaving 7 bases between the germline ends. The CDR3: CASSVDWVGNTIYF. For the CDR3, the DNA is TGTGCCAGCAGCGTAGATTGGGTTGGAAACACCATATATTTT.

The rearrangement uses TRBV5-4 and TRBJ2-7; 10 bases are shared with TRBD2. V shed 4 bases and J 4 bases; nucleotides not matched to a gene: 5. The CDR3 is 14 amino acids. Germline CDR1 is SGHNT and CDR2 is YYREEE (reference sequence). The CDR3 sequence: CASSLAGEEYEQYF. The CDR3 DNA is TGTGCCAGCAGCCTAGCGGGGGAAGAATACGAGCAGTACTTC.

The rearrangement uses TRBV7-3 and TRBJ2-3, with 8 bases matching TRBD2. From germline, CDR1 is SGHTA and CDR2 FQGTGA. This CDR3 is 17 amino acids long. J was trimmed by 5 bases and V by 4 bases; bases with no gene match: 14. CDR3 in DNA: TGTGCCAGCAGCTCCCCCCGGGACGGGAGGGGGAAAGATACGCAGTATTTT. Encoded protein: CASSSPRDGRGKDTQYF.

The rearrangement uses TRBV18 and TRBJ2-2; TRBD1 agrees at 8 bases. In germline, CDR1 is KGHSH, CDR2 LQKENI. The V gene end was trimmed by 0 bases and the J gene end by 4 bases; junction bases not matched to a gene: 4. CDR3 length: 16 residues. CDR3 sequence: CASSPPVTGVTGELFF. The CDR3 nucleotides are TGTGCCAGCTCACCACCGGTGACAGGGGTCACCGGGGAGCTGTTTTTT.

The chain uses TRBV19 and TRBJ1-6; D is perhaps TRBD1 (5 bases). V was cut by 10 bases and J by 8 bases, with 18 bases left in between. This CDR3 has 14 residues. Looked up from germline, CDR1 is LNHDA and CDR2 is SQIVND (reference sequence). The chain's CDR3 is CATRPAGNHSPLHF. The DNA for the CDR3 is TGTGCCACTAGACCGGCAGGGAATCATTCACCCCTCCACTTT.

The chain joins TRBV7-2 to TRBJ1-1, with unresolved D. The CDR3 sequence is 11 residues long. Trimming cost V 0 bases and J 7 bases, with 3 bases left between them. The germline gives CDR1 SGHTA, CDR2 FQGNSA. CDR3 DNA: TGTGCCAGCAGCTTAGCAGATGAAGCTTTCTTT. This translates into CASSLADEAFF. Filled out from reference TRBV7-2 and TRBJ1-1, the complete variable domain reads GAGVSQSPSNKVTEKGKDVELRCDPISGHTALYWYRQSLGQGLEFLIYFQGNSAPDKSGLPSDRFSAERTGGSVSTLTIQRTQQEDSAVYLCASSLADEAFFGQGTRLTVV.

The CDR3 region has the DNA TGTGCCAGCAGTTACAGGGGGAATAATTCACCCCTCCACTTT. It codes for CASSYRGNNSPLHF. This sequence joins TRBV6-5 and TRBJ1-6; D is possibly TRBD1 (6 bases). The germline V and J ends were trimmed by 2 bases and 5 bases, with 7 bases remaining between them. The CDR3 spans 14 residues. The germline gives CDR1 MNHEY, CDR2 SVGAGI.

The rearrangement links TRBV18 to TRBJ2-3, with D unclear. This CDR3 spans 14 amino acids. V dropped 0 bases and J dropped 3 bases, with 7 bases sitting between them. Looked up from germline, CDR1 is KGHSH and CDR2 is LQKENI. CDR3 region: CASSPPVQTDTQYF. The CDR3 bases are TGTGCCAGCTCACCACCGGTCCAAACAGATACGCAGTATTTT.

The CDR3 bases are TGTGCCAGCAGCCAACTACAGGGATCTAATTCACCCCTCCACTTT. Translating gives CASSQLQGSNSPLHF. V usage is TRBV4-2 and J usage is TRBJ1-6; tentatively, D is TRBD1 (6 bases). This CDR3 has 15 amino acids. V lost 2 bases, J lost 6 bases, and 11 bases lay in between. The germline CDR1 and CDR2 sequences are LGHNA and YNFKEQ.

The chain carries TRBV29-1 and TRBJ1-1, with D possibly matching TRBD1 (6 bases). V dropped 6 bases and J dropped 4 bases, with 27 bases sitting between them. The CDR3 runs 17 residues. The V gene's germline CDR1 is SQVTM and CDR2 ANQGSEA. The CDR3 sequence is CSVRGRGAAVSGTEAFF. CDR3 sequence (DNA): TGCAGCGTCCGAGGGAGGGGGGCAGCCGTCTCGGGCACTGAAGCTTTCTTT.

This clone was seen a handful of times. The gene calls are TRBV14 and TRBJ1-2; D not certain. This CDR3 region has 15 residues. Per germline, CDR1 SGHDN and CDR2 FVKESK. The V end was cut by 1 base, the J end by 2 bases, with 11 bases between. Here the CDR3 DNA reads TGTGCCAGCAGCCAAGGCTTAGGCCTAAACTATGGCTACACCTTC. It encodes CASSQGLGLNYGYTF.

This chain uses TRBV6-4 with TRBJ1-1; no definite D call. The CDR3 is made up of 13 amino acids. In germline, CDR1 is MRHNA, CDR2 SNTAGT. The V and J ends lost 5 bases and 1 base respectively, with 8 bases between them. The CDR3 coding sequence is TGTGCCAGCAGTCGGGAGTGGAACACTGAAGCTTTCTTT. Translated, it gives CASSREWNTEAFF.

CDR3 sequence reads: CASIPPGHKAAFF. The DNA of the CDR3 is TGTGCCAGCATCCCTCCGGGCCATAAGGCGGCTTTCTTT. The chain joins TRBV7-8 to TRBJ1-1; D unclear. V was clipped by 7 bases and J by 11 bases, with 20 bases between them. Germline-derived CDR1 and CDR2 are SGHVS and FQNEAQ. This CDR3 has 13 residues.

This clone was observed a single time. CDR3 protein: CASSPAGSRTDTQYF. The CDR3 coding sequence is TGTGCCAGCAGCCCGGCGGGGTCCCGCACAGATACGCAGTATTTT. V is TRBV7-3 and J is TRBJ2-3; TRBD2 might be the D (6 bases). Trimming took 5 bases from V and 1 from J, leaving 13 bases between them. Germline V gives CDR1 SGHTA, CDR2 FQGTGA. The CDR3 is made up of 15 amino acids.